Here is one T cell receptor (beta chain) with its context. Its antigen is currently not known. It has no much larger one-base neighbor in the sample; base qualities were not kept. These data are taken from a study of beta chain features in type 1 diabetes (dated by TCRdb to 2016 to 2019). With respect to the entire study: Mean age, gender distribution, total cell number and subset yield were not different between patients and healthy donors. A total of some 110 million sorted cells were examined across all samples, and a strong correlation was observed between cell number per subset and RNA yield. The study compared TCRB repertoires of sorted circulating CD4+ T cell subsets between recently diagnosed type 1 diabetes patients and matched healthy donors. Whereas all 30 or so donors provided naive and central memory subsets, regulatory and stem cell-like memory subsets were isolated from just 8 patients and about 8 healthy donors. General conclusions and limits of the study: A moderate but significant shortening of TCRB CDR3 length was observed in type 1 diabetes patients in all four CD4+ subsets. Naive, central memory and regulatory TCRB repertoires appeared to be more similar among patients than among healthy donors. HLA sub-analyses involved small numbers of individuals, so any influence of HLA type on TCRB rearrangement remained unresolved. Because cDNA was sequenced instead of genomic DNA, activated cells with high expression could be over-represented, although the groups did not differ in activation or CD3 levels. Patients with type 1 diabetes made fewer insertions and deleted more nucleotides at VDJ recombination sites, implying thymic rearrangement abnormalities. Shorter templates might have been favored by PCR, but patient and control samples were amplified and corrected together, so both groups would have been affected equally by any skew.

The High Capacity cDNA Reverse Transcription Kit was used to reverse transcribe all of the isolated RNA, meaning that expressed TCRB transcripts were what got sequenced. Naive, central memory and regulatory T cell samples underwent deep immunoSEQ sequencing, averaging about 3.57 million total reads per sample. After sorted cells were lysed in RLT buffer, RNA was extracted with DNase-treated RNeasy Micro or Mini kits, with the choice depending on cell number. To prevent cross-contamination, each cell subset was processed individually, whereas patient and healthy donor samples were processed jointly. TCRB sequences were amplified from cDNA with the immunoSEQ multiplex PCR, producing 87-bp fragments spanning the CDR3 region. Amplicons were sequenced on the Illumina HiSeq platform. The study's own analysis went as follows. Synthetic template baselines were used to correct PCR bias computationally, reads within Hamming distance 2 were collapsed, and singletons that could not be merged were discarded. Reads were aligned to IMGT to assign V, D and J genes, CDR3 length, and insertions or deletions at six rearrangement sites. Clonotype counts were normalized to sorted cell number within each subset before computing true diversity and Gini coefficients with the tcR R package. The overlap coefficient, calculated on TCRB nucleotide sequences, was used to quantify repertoire sharing. Out-of-frame TCRB sequences from naive cells were analyzed as a proxy for the pre-selection repertoire. Drawn from immuneACCESS, this table holds only the in-frame rearrangements with V and J called that TCRdb kept. Clones are partly lost; checked studies trace under half to an unresolved V gene and leave the rest unexplained. V and J calls and clone size are given by that table; D and trimming were obtained from the DNA. The sample records about 360,000 clones, roughly 12% of which are singletons. Roughly 0.0097% of the sample is held by the ten biggest clonotypes.

A single peripheral blood draw of roughly 0.11 L on average was collected from each donor into heparinised tubes. A BD FACSAria II was used to sort naive, central memory, regulatory and stem cell-like memory CD4+ T cells with a panel that included CD45RO, CCR7, CD25, CD127, CD95 and CD27. A purity above 98% was achieved for all sorted populations. PBMCs were isolated right away by Lymphoprep density gradient centrifugation and were stained directly, without culture. So that batch effects would be minimized, each experiment stained and sorted samples in pairs, pairing one healthy donor with one patient. Sequencing used naive CD4+ T cells from blood. The cell subset or site label for this specimen denotes: true naive CD4+ T cells. This sequence originates from a woman aged 18-29 years with type 1 diabetes.

The sequenced DNA is TGTGCCAGTACTCCTGGGGGGGGATCCTACGAGCAGTACTTC. It specifies CASTPGGGSYEQYF. Recombination connected TRBV19 to TRBJ2-7; 7 bases in the middle match TRBD2. Sequences LNHDA (CDR1) and SQIVND (CDR2) are obtained from the germline V gene (reference sequence). Trimming removed 7 bases from V and 1 base from J; the gene matches leave 7 bases unexplained. Its CDR3 holds 14 amino acids, cysteine through phenylalanine. Just the 42-base CDR3 DNA is kept, in frame starting at base 1. Here the CDR3 is joined to the reference TRBV19 and TRBJ2-7 genes, and the full variable domain is: DGGITQSPKYLFRKEGQNVTLSCEQNLNHDAMYWYRQDPGQGLRLIYYSQIVNDFQKGDIAEGYSVSREKKESFPLTVTSAQKNPTAFYLCASTPGGGSYEQYFGPGTRLTVT.